The next 19 T cell receptor beta chains were all read from a single sample in a study of Tregs in tolerant kidney transplant recipients. The protocol was immunoSEQ multiplex PCR, while the TCRdb copy is restricted to in-frame clones and leaves out a portion. The sample includes around 78,000 clones, around 93% seen only once; the top ten take 0.34%. The sample in question was Tregs from blood, obtained before the transplant. The source of these receptors is a human donor who received a combined kidney and bone marrow transplant.

V usage is TRBV2 and J usage is TRBJ1-5; D gene uncertain. The V end lost 5 bases, the J end lost 7 bases, and 12 bases lay between the germline ends. The CDR3 totals 13 residues. Per germline, CDR1 SNHLY and CDR2 FYNNEI. The DNA for the CDR3 is TGTGCCAGCAGTCGGGAGGCCTGGCAGCCCCAGCATTTT. Encoded protein: CASSREAWQPQHF.

V is TRBV28 and J is TRBJ2-1; weak D call: TRBD2 (6 bases). With 1 base removed from V and 0 bases from J, the gap between germline ends came to 28 bases. The CDR3 has 22 residues. The germline CDR1 and CDR2 sequences are MDHEN and SYDVKM. CDR3: CASSLSGWGEGLTWGSYNEQFF. The CDR3 region has the DNA TGTGCCAGCAGTTTATCTGGTTGGGGAGAAGGACTAACCTGGGGCTCCTACAATGAGCAGTTCTTC.

The V gene is TRBV28, the J gene TRBJ2-7; no reliable D call. This CDR3 is 15 amino acids long. The V end was cut by 2 bases, the J end by 0 bases, with 11 bases between. Per the germline V gene, CDR1 is MDHEN and CDR2 is SYDVKM. CDR3 sequence reads: CASSLRRTSSYEQYF. CDR3 DNA: TGTGCCAGCAGTTTACGAAGGACCTCCTCCTACGAGCAGTACTTC.

This clone was recorded only once. V is TRBV15 and J is TRBJ2-6; 7 bases line up with TRBD1. The germline V gene has CDR1 LNHNV and CDR2 YYDKDF (reference sequence). V dropped 1 base and J dropped 0; count of bases not matched to a gene: 3. The CDR3 runs to 17 residues. The CDR3 DNA reads as TGTGCCACCAGCAGAGGACGACAGGGCTCTGGGGCCAACGTCCTGACTTTC. This encodes CATSRGRQGSGANVLTF.

The chain links TRBV28 to TRBJ2-7, with 8 bases that match TRBD1. The CDR3 spans 12 residues. The ends lost 6 bases at V and 7 bases at J; junction bases unmatched: 5. CDR1 is MDHEN, CDR2 SYDVKM, per germline. The DNA for the CDR3 is TGTGCCAGCAGCTGGGGACAGGTGGAGCAGTACTTC. It yields the protein CASSWGQVEQYF.

The chain combines TRBV6-6 with TRBJ1-1; maybe TRBD1 (5 bases). CDR1 and CDR2 (germline): MNHNY, SVGAGI (reference sequence). V lost 0 bases to trimming and J lost 1 base, with 9 bases between them. The CDR3 length is 15 residues. The CDR3 loop reads CASSYSGLRNTEAFF. As DNA, the CDR3 is TGTGCCAGCAGTTACTCGGGACTCAGGAACACTGAAGCTTTCTTT.

V is TRBV6-7 and J is TRBJ2-4, with 11 bases identical to TRBD2. TRBV6-7 is noted as an ORF with a role that remains uncertain. V lost 10 bases, J lost 0 bases, and 11 bases stayed unmatched. The CDR3 is 17 residues long. DNA of the CDR3: TGTGCCACCACACTAGCGGGAGTGGGGGTAGCCAAAAACATTCAGTACTTC. Protein: CATTLAGVGVAKNIQYF.

The chain couples TRBV28 to TRBJ2-1; 12 bases are shared with TRBD1. The length of the CDR3 is 14 residues. The germline CDR1 and CDR2 sequences are MDHEN and SYDVKM. J lost 10 bases, V lost 7 bases, and 8 bases had no gene match. DNA for the CDR3: TGTGCCAGCACCCTAGGGACAGGGGGCCTCGAGCAGTTCTTC. This gives the protein CASTLGTGGLEQFF.

About this clone itself: Other DNA sequences within the sample encode an identical CDR3. The genes are TRBV2 and TRBJ2-5; no clear D gene. V dropped 2 bases and J dropped 5 bases, with 6 bases sitting between them. From germline, CDR1 is SNHLY and CDR2 FYNNEI. The CDR3 runs 12 residues. The CDR3 nucleotides are TGTGCCAGCAGTGAACTCCAGGAGACCCAGTACTTC. Encoded protein: CASSELQETQYF.

The V call is TRBV11-2, the J call TRBJ2-1; weak D call: TRBD2 (6 bases). V was clipped by 0 bases and J by 5 bases, with 11 bases between them. CDR3 length: 15 residues. The germline gives CDR1 SGHAT, CDR2 FQNNGV. Here the CDR3 DNA reads TGTGCCAGCAGCTTAGAAGGGGCGGGGCACAATGAGCAGTTCTTC. Translation: CASSLEGAGHNEQFF.

The J gene is TRBJ2-1, the V gene TRBV7-6, with TRBD2 identical over 9 bases. This CDR3 spans 15 amino acids. With V trimmed by 5 bases and J by 5 bases, 7 bases remained unmatched. Germline CDR1 reads SGHVS; CDR2 reads FNYEAQ. Here the CDR3 reads CASSVLAGLNNEQFF. The CDR3 bases are TGTGCCAGCAGCGTCCTAGCGGGACTCAACAATGAGCAGTTCTTC. Full variable domain (outside the CDR3, taken from reference TRBV7-6 and TRBJ2-1): GAGVSQSPRYKVTKRGQDVALRCDPISGHVSLYWYRQALGQGPEFLTYFNYEAQQDKSGLPNDRFSAERPEGSISTLTIQRTEQRDSAMYRCASSVLAGLNNEQFFGPGTRLTVL.

This sequence joins TRBV5-4 and TRBJ2-7; D is undetermined. In germline, CDR1 is SGHNT, CDR2 YYREEE (reference sequence). This CDR3 comprises 14 residues. The ends were cut back, 2 bases at V and 2 bases at J, with 11 bases in the middle. CDR3: CASSLLGKTYEQYF. The CDR3 nucleotides read TGTGCCAGCAGCTTACTGGGTAAGACCTACGAGCAGTACTTC.

In nucleotides, the CDR3 is TGTGCCAGCAGCTTTTTGCGGGATTTCGCAGATACGCAGTATTTT. Translated: CASSFLRDFADTQYF. The rearrangement links TRBV7-2 to TRBJ2-3; D is perhaps TRBD2 (6 bases). Trimming left V 3 bases short and J 4 bases short, with 14 bases between. From germline, CDR1 is SGHTA and CDR2 FQGNSA. This CDR3 spans 15 amino acids. The whole variable domain, filled in from reference TRBV7-2 and TRBJ2-3, reads GAGVSQSPSNKVTEKGKDVELRCDPISGHTALYWYRQSLGQGLEFLIYFQGNSAPDKSGLPSDRFSAERTGGSVSTLTIQRTQQEDSAVYLCASSFLRDFADTQYFGPGTRLTVL.

This chain links TRBV28 with TRBJ2-7, with D uncertain. The CDR3 has 11 residues. V lost 6 bases to trimming and J lost 3 bases, with 6 bases between them. CDR1 is MDHEN, CDR2 SYDVKM, per germline. The CDR3 bases are TGTGCCAGCAGCCGATACTACGAGCAGTACTTC. Translation: CASSRYYEQYF.

This clone was recorded once. The chain links TRBV5-1 to TRBJ2-1, with TRBD2 matching 12 bases. J gave up 3 bases and V 2 bases, and 3 bases lay outside the gene matches. The CDR3 runs 16 residues. The V gene's germline CDR1 is SGHRS and CDR2 YFSETQ. CDR3 protein: CASSFSGLAGYNEQFF. Here the CDR3 DNA reads TGCGCCAGCAGCTTTTCGGGACTAGCGGGCTACAATGAGCAGTTCTTC.

The chain joins TRBV27 to TRBJ2-2, with 7 bases matching TRBD2. With V trimmed by 0 bases and J by 4 bases, 5 bases remained unmatched. The germline CDR1 and CDR2 sequences are MNHEY and SMNVEV (reference sequence). The CDR3 totals 16 residues. CDR3 sequence: CASSLSPGGGTGELFF. CDR3 in DNA: TGTGCCAGCAGTTTATCGCCGGGGGGAGGCACCGGGGAGCTGTTTTTT.

Points on this clone: The germline gene is not matched at one end of the junction; a read error may be the cause. This rearrangement joins TRBV7-4 to TRBJ2-1; no clear D gene. The CDR3 has 16 residues. Germline V gene data show CDR1 as SGHVT and CDR2 as SQSDAQ. The CDR3 nucleotides read TGTGCCAGCAGCGACGAGCTGTCCGTAACCCACAAAGAGCAGTTCTTC. Translating gives CASSDELSVTHKEQFF.

This rearrangement joins TRBV19 to TRBJ2-7; no firm D call. This CDR3 region has 14 residues. CDR1 LNHDA and CDR2 SQIVND come from the germline V gene (reference sequence). V lost 2 bases, J lost 6 bases, and 14 bases lay in between. Here the CDR3 reads CASSIRAGPGEQYF. CDR3 coding DNA: TGTGCCAGTAGTATAAGGGCAGGCCCCGGCGAGCAGTACTTC.

This rearrangement joins TRBV19 to TRBJ1-1, with D possibly being TRBD1 (6 bases). Germline V gene sequence: CDR1 LNHDA, CDR2 SQIVND (reference sequence). Deletions cut 9 bases from V and 4 bases from J, with 15 bases between. This CDR3 has 13 residues. CDR3 DNA sequence: TGTGCCAGCAACAGACAGGATTTCACTGAAGCTTTCTTT. This sequence encodes CASNRQDFTEAFF.